This TCR beta chain was sequenced for a study of blood T cell repertoires in COVID-19. Germline CDR1 and CDR2: SGHTA and FQGNSA. The CDR3 has 15 residues. V lost 2 bases to trimming and J lost 4 bases; unmatched junction nucleotides: 5. TCRdb keeps only in-frame clones here, not all; method: immunoSEQ multiplex PCR. The table lists about 51,000 clones, approximately 86% of them singletons. The rearrangement links TRBV7-2 to TRBJ2-1, with TRBD1 matching over 7 bases. The material sequenced was peripheral blood. This clonotype was sampled from a man aged 60 to 69 with acute or convalescent COVID-19. The CDR3 coding sequence is TGTGCCAGCAGCTTAACAGGGGAAAGTTACAATGAGCAGTTCTTC. Translated, it gives CASSLTGESYNEQFF.